This T cell receptor beta chain originates from a study of technical replicates of blood from a few donors. Generated by immunoSEQ multiplex PCR, the TCRdb table keeps only in-frame clones and is missing some. This sample has under 70,000 clones, with roughly nine tenths found just once. The V gene's germline CDR1 is SGHRS and CDR2 YFSETQ. There are 14 residues in the CDR3. The V and J ends lost 0 bases and 11 bases, in that order; junction bases with no gene match: 9. The receptor's source is a human donor in good health. J is TRBJ1-1 and V is TRBV5-1; TRBD1 matches 8 bases. Sequencing was done on a sample of T cells isolated from PBMCs. CDR3 loop: CASSLEQGAFQAFF. In nucleotides, the CDR3 is TGCGCCAGCAGCTTGGAGCAGGGGGCATTTCAGGCTTTCTTT.